This entry features one T cell receptor (beta chain) sequence. As yet, its antigen is unknown. This sample is part of a study of T cell responses to AZD1222 COVID-19 vaccine. Study at large: Second-dose intervals of approximately 4 or approximately 12 weeks were pooled. Findings and limits, study-wide: The reported proportion of spike-specific TCRs targeting unmutated variant regions was nearly half.

Clones were read by immunoSEQ multiplex PCR, and TCRdb kept only the in-frame ones, dropping some. In the table there are 200,000 or so clones, approximately 90% of which are singletons. V was pared by 0 bases and J by 3 bases, with 4 bases of the junction left unmatched. Germline V CDR1 and CDR2: MGHRA, YSYEKL. This CDR3 is built from 19 residues. The sequence came from an adult in good health. The chain is built from TRBV4-1 and TRBJ2-2; TRBD2 agrees at 16 bases. Source: peripheral blood, taken on day 0 of AZD1222 vaccination. CDR3 sequence (DNA): TGCGCCAGCAGCCAAGATTTAGGGACTAGCGGGGGGGACACCGGGGAGCTGTTTTTT. Translating gives CASSQDLGTSGGDTGELFF.